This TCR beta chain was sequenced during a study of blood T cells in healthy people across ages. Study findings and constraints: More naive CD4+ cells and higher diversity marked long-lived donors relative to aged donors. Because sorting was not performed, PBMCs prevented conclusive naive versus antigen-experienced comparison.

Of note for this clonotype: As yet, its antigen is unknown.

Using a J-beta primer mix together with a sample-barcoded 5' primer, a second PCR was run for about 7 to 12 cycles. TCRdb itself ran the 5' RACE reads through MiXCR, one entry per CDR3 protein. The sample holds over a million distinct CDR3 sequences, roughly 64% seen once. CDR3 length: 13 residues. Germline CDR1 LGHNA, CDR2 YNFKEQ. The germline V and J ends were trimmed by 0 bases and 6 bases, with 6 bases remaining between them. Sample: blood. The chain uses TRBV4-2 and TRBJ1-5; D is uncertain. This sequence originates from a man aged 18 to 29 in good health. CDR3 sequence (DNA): TGTGCCAGCAGCCAAGATAGGGCTCAGCCCCAGCATTTT. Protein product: CASSQDRAQPQHF.